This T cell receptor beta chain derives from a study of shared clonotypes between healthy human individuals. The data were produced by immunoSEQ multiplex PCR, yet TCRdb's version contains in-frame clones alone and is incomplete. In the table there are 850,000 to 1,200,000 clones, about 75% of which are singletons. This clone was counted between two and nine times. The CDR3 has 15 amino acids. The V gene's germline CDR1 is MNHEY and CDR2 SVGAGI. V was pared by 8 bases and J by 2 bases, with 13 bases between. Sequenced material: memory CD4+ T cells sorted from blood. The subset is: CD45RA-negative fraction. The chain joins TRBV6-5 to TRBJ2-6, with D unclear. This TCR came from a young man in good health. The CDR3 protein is CASRSPDPGANVLTF. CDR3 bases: TGTGCCAGCCGGTCCCCGGACCCTGGGGCCAACGTCCTGACTTTC.